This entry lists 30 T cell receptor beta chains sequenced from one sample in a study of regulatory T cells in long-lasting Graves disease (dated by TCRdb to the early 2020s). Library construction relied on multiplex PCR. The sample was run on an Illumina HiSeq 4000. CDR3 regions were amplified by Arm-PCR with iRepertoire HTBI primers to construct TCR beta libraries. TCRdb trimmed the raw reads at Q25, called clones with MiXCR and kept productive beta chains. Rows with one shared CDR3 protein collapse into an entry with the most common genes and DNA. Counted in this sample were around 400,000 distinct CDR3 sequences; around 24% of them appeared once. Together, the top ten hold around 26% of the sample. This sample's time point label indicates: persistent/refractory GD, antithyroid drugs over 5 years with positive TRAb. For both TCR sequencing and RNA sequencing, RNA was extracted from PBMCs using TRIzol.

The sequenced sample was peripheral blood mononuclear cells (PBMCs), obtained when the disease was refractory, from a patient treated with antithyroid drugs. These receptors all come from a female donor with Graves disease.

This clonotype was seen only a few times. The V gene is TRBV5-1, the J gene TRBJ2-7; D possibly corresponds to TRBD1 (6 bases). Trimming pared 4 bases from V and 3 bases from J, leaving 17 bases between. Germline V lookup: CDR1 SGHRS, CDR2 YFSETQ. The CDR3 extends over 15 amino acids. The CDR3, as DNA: TGCGCCAGCAGCCCGACAGGCGGTGGATACTACGAGCAGTACTTC. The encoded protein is CASSPTGGGYYEQYF.

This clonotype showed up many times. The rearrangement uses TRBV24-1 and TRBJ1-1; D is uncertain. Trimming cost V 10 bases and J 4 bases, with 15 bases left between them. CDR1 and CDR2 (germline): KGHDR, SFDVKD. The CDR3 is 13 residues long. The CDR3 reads CATSLGSGTEAFF. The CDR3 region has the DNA TGTGCCACGTCGCTGGGGTCGGGCACTGAAGCTTTCTTT.

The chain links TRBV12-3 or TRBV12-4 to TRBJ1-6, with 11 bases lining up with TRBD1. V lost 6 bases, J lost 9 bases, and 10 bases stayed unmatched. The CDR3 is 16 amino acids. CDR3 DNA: TGTGCCAGCAGCTATGCGGGACAGGGGGTGGGTTCACCCCTCCACTTT. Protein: CASSYAGQGVGSPLHF.

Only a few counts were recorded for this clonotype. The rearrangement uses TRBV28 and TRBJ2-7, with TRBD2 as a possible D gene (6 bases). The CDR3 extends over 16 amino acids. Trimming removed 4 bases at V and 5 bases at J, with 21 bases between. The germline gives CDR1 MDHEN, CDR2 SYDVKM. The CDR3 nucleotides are TGTGCCAGCAGTTACTCGTTCTCCCTGGGACTCCACGAGCAGTACTTC. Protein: CASSYSFSLGLHEQYF.

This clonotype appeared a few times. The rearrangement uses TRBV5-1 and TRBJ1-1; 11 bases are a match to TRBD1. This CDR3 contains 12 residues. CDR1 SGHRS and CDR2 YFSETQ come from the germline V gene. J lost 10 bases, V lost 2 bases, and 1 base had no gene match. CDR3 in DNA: TGCGCCAGCAGCTTAGGGACAGGGGGAGCTTTCTTT. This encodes CASSLGTGGAFF.

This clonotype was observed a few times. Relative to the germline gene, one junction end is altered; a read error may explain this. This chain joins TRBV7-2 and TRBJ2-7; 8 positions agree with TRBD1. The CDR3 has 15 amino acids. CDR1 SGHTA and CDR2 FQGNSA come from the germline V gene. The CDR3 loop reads CASSQGNGQGYEQYF. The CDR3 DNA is TGCGCCAGCAGCCAGGGTAATGGACAGGGCTACGAGCAGTACTTC.

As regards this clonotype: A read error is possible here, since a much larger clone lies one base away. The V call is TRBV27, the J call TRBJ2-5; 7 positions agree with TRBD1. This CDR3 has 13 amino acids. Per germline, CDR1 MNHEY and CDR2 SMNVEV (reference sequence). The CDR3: CASSFDRAVTRYF. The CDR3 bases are TGTGCCAGCAGCTTTGACAGGGCAGTGACCCGGTACTTC.

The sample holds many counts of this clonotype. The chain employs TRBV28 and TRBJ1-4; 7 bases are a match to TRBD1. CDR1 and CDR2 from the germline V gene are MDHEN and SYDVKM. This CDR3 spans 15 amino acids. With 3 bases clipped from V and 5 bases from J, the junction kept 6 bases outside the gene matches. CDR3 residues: CASSFPDRLNEKLFF. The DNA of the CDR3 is TGTGCCAGCAGTTTTCCGGACAGGCTCAATGAAAAACTGTTTTTT.

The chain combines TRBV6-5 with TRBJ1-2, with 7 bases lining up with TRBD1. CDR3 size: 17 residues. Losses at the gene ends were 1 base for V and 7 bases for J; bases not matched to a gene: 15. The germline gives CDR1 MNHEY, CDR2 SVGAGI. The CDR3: CASSYLRLPGQSFGYTF. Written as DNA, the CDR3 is TGTGCCAGCAGTTACTTAAGACTTCCGGGACAGAGCTTTGGCTACACCTTC.

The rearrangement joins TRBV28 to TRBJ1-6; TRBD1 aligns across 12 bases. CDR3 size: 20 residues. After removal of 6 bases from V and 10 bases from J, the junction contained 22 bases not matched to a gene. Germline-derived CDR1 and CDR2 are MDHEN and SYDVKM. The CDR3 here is CASSTSTGTGGASWYSPLHF. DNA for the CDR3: TGTGCCAGCAGCACATCAACCGGGACAGGGGGCGCAAGTTGGTACTCACCCCTCCACTTT.

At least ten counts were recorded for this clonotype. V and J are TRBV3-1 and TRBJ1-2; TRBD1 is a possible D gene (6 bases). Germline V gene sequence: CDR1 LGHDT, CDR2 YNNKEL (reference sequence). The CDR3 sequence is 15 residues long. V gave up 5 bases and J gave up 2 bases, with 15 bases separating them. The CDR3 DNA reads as TGTGCCAGCAGCTATGGGACACGGAAAAACTATGGCTACACCTTC. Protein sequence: CASSYGTRKNYGYTF.

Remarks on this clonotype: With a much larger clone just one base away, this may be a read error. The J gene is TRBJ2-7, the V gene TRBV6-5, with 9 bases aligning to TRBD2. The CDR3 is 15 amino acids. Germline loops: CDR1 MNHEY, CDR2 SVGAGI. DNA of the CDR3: TGTGCCAGCAGTTCCACGACTAGCGGCTCCTGCGAGCAGTACTTC. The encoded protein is CASSSTTSGSCEQYF.

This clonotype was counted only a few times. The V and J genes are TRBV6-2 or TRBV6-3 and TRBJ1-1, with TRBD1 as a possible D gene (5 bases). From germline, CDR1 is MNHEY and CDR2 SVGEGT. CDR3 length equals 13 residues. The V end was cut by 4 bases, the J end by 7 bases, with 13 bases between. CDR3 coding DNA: TGTGCCAGCAGTTTTCTCGGGGGAGGTGAAGCTTTCTTT. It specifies CASSFLGGGEAFF.

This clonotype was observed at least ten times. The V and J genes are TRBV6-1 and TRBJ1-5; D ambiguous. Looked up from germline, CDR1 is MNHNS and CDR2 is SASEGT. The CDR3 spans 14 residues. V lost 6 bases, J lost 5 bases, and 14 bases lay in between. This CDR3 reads CASRPAGTDQPQHF. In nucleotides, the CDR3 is TGTGCCAGCAGACCCGCGGGAACTGATCAGCCCCAGCATTTT.

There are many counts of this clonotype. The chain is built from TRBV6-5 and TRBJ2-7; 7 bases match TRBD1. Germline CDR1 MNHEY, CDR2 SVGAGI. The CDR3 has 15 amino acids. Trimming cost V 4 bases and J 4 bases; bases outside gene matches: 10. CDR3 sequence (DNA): TGTGCCAGCAGTTCGGGTCCGACAGGGCCATACGAGCAGTACTTC. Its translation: CASSSGPTGPYEQYF.

The CDR3 DNA reads as TGTGCCAGCAGCTTCGGAGGGACTAGCGGGAGGGCCCGATTGATCCACGAGCAGTACTTC. Translation gives CASSFGGTSGRARLIHEQYF. The gene calls are TRBV7-8 and TRBJ2-7; 16 nucleotides agree with TRBD2. The V gene's germline CDR1 is SGHVS and CDR2 FQNEAQ. Trimming removed 3 bases from V and 5 bases from J; junction bases left unmatched: 16. This CDR3 is built from 20 residues.

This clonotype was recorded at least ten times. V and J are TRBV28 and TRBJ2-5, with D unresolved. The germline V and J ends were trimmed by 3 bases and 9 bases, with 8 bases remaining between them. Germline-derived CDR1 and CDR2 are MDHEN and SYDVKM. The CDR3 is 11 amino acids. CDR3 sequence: CASSFQVSQYF. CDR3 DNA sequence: TGTGCCAGCAGTTTCCAGGTCTCCCAGTACTTC.

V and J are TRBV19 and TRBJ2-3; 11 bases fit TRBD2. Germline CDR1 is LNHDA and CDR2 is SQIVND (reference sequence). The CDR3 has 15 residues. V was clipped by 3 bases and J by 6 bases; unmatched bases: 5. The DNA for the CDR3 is TGTGCCAGTAGTATGACTCTAGCGGGAGGTGATACGCAGTATTTT. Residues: CASSMTLAGGDTQYF.

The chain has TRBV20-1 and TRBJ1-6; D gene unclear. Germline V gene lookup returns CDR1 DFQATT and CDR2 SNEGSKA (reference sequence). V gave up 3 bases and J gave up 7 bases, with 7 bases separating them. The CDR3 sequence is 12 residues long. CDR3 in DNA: TGCAGTGCTAGTCAAAAAAATTCACCCCTCCACTTT. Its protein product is CSASQKNSPLHF.

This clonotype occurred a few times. CDR3 protein: CSARWGNTEAFF. CDR3 bases: TGCAGTGCCAGGTGGGGGAACACTGAAGCTTTCTTT. The V gene is TRBV20-1, the J gene TRBJ1-1; D ambiguous. V gave up 6 bases and J gave up 1 base, with 9 bases separating them. Germline V lookup: CDR1 DFQATT, CDR2 SNEGSKA (reference sequence). The CDR3 length is 12 residues.

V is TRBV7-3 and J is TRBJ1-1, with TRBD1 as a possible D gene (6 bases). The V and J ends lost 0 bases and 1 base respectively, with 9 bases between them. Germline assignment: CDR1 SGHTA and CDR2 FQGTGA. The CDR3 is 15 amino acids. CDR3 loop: CASSLTQTGNTEAFF. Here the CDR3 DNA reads TGTGCCAGCAGCTTAACCCAGACAGGGAACACTGAAGCTTTCTTT.

The CDR3 nucleotides read TGTGCCAGCAGCCAAGCTCCTCTACTAGATCAGCCCCAGCATTTT. Translating gives CASSQAPLLDQPQHF. The chain carries TRBV4-2 and TRBJ1-5, with D unclear. V was shortened by 1 base and J by 5 bases, with 12 bases between the two germline ends. The germline V gene encodes CDR1 LGHNA and CDR2 YNFKEQ. CDR3 length: 15 amino acids.

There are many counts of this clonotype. CDR3 residues: CASVGSGYLYEQYF. CDR3 sequence (DNA): TGTGCCAGCGTAGGCAGCGGGTACCTCTACGAGCAGTACTTC. The J gene is TRBJ2-7, the V gene TRBV28; D may be TRBD2 (6 bases). V lost 8 bases and J 3 bases, leaving 17 bases between the germline ends. The CDR3 has 14 residues. Germline-derived CDR1 and CDR2 are MDHEN and SYDVKM.

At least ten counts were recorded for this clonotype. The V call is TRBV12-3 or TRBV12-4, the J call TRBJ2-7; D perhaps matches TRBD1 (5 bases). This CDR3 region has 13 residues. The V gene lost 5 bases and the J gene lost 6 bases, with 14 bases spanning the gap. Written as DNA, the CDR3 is TGTGCCAGCAGTATCACTACAGGCGTCGAGCAGTACTTC. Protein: CASSITTGVEQYF.

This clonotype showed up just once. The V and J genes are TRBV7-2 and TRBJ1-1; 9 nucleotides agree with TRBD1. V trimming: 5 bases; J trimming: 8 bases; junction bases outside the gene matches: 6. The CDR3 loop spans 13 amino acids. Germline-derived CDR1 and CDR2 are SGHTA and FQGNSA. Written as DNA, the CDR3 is TGTGCCAGCAGCGTGGGAGACAGGGGGGAAGCTTTCTTT. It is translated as CASSVGDRGEAFF.

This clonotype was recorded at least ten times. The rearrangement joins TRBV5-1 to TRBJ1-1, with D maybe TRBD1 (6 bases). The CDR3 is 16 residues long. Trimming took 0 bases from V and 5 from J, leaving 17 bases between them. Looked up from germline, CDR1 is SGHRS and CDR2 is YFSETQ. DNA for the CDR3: TGCGCCAGCAGCTTGGAGGTTGTGGGGGGCCGAACTGAAGCTTTCTTT. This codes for CASSLEVVGGRTEAFF.

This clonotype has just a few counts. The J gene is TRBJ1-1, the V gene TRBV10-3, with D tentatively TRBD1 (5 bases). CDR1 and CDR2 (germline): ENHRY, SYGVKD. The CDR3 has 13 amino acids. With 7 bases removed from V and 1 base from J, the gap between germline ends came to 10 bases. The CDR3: CAIKEGWNTEAFF. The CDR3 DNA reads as TGTGCCATCAAGGAGGGGTGGAACACTGAAGCTTTCTTT.

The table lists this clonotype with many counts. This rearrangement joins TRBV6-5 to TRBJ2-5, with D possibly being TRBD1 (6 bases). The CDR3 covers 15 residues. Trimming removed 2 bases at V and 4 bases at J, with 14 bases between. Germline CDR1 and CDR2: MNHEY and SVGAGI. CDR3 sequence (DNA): TGTGCCAGCAGTTACAGTCTGGGGGCCGTAGAGACCCAGTACTTC. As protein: CASSYSLGAVETQYF.

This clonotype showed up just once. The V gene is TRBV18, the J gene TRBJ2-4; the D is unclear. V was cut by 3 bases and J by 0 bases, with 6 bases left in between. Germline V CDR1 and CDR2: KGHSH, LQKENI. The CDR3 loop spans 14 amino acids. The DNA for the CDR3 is TGTGCCAGCTCACCGGTCATAGCCAAAAACATTCAGTACTTC. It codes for CASSPVIAKNIQYF.

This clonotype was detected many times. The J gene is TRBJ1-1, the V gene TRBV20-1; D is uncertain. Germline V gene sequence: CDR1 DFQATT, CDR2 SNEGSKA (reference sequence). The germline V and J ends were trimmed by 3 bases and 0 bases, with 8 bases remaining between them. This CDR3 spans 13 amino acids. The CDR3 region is CSASYKLNTEAFF. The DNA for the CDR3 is TGCAGTGCTAGTTACAAATTGAACACTGAAGCTTTCTTT.